This T cell receptor beta chain was recorded in a study of control samples from healthy donors and cancer patients. This CDR3 contains 15 residues. The germline gives CDR1 SGHTA, CDR2 FQGNSA. Germline trimming cut 8 bases from V and 3 bases from J; bases unmatched to any gene: 7. Assay: immunoSEQ multiplex PCR; the TCRdb copy retains only in-frame clones and omits some. Found here are 150,000 to 200,000 clones, around nine tenths of them singletons; the top ten hold 4% to 6%. This chain links TRBV7-2 with TRBJ2-2, with 9 bases that match TRBD1. The specimen sequenced was blood. This receptor was taken from a woman between 25 and 40 years old in good health. The CDR3 spells CASGSRDRDTGELFF. The CDR3 nucleotides are TGTGCCAGCGGCTCGAGGGACAGGGACACCGGGGAGCTGTTTTTT.